These 30 T cell receptor beta chains were sequenced from one sample in a study of beta chain features in type 1 diabetes. Findings and limits, study-wide: The study found moderately but significantly shorter TCRB CDR3s in all four CD4+ subsets of Type 1 diabetes patients.

Their specific antigens are unknown. Expressed TCRB transcripts were sequenced because the entire RNA isolate underwent reverse transcription. Clones were read by immunoSEQ multiplex PCR, and TCRdb kept only the in-frame ones, dropping some. The sample shows a few hundred thousand clones, approximately 16% of them seen only once. The sequencing input was naive CD4+ T cells from blood. These receptors were collected from a man aged 18 to 35 with type 1 diabetes.

This clone has only a few counts. This chain connects TRBV25-1 to TRBJ1-6; perhaps TRBD1 as D (6 bases). V lost 6 bases and J lost 7, with 13 bases in between. Germline CDR1 and CDR2: MGHDK and SYGVNS. The CDR3 sequence is 14 residues long. Here the CDR3 reads CASSTDRFNSPLHF. The DNA of the CDR3 is TGTGCCAGCAGCACTGACAGGTTCAATTCACCCCTCCACTTT.

This clone was seen a handful of times. The V gene is TRBV29-1, the J gene TRBJ1-2; unclear D gene. Trimming took 4 bases from V and 0 from J, leaving 9 bases between them. Germline CDR1 SQVTM, CDR2 ANQGSEA. This CDR3 contains 13 residues. The CDR3 sequence is CSVVTVTNYGYTF. The CDR3, as DNA: TGCAGCGTTGTCACAGTAACTAACTATGGCTACACCTTC.

This chain connects TRBV7-2 to TRBJ2-3; no clear D gene. Trimming left V 2 bases short and J 0 bases short, with 9 bases between. The CDR3 loop spans 15 amino acids. Germline CDR1 and CDR2: SGHTA and FQGNSA. The CDR3 DNA reads as TGTGCCAGCAGCTTACGGGTCTCTAGCACAGATACGCAGTATTTT. It yields the protein CASSLRVSSTDTQYF.

The gene calls are TRBV27 and TRBJ2-4; possibly TRBD1 for D (6 bases). Germline CDR1 is MNHEY and CDR2 is SMNVEV (reference sequence). The length of the CDR3 is 15 residues. V shed 6 bases and J shed 8 bases, with 20 bases lying between them. The CDR3 sequence: CASSPGTIARDIQYF. In nucleotides, the CDR3 is TGTGCCAGCAGCCCCGGGACAATCGCCAGGGACATTCAGTACTTC.

This chain uses TRBV27 with TRBJ2-3, with 7 nucleotides matching TRBD2. V lost 6 bases and J lost 3; bases outside the gene matches: 12. The CDR3 is 16 amino acids. The germline V gene encodes CDR1 MNHEY and CDR2 SMNVEV (reference sequence). CDR3 in amino acids: CASSREEAGLTDTQYF. In DNA form, the CDR3 reads TGTGCCAGCAGCAGGGAGGAAGCGGGACTTACAGATACGCAGTATTTT.

This chain uses TRBV2 with TRBJ2-1, with 7 bases that match TRBD2. Germline CDR1 reads SNHLY; CDR2 reads FYNNEI. The CDR3 is 16 amino acids. V gave up 3 bases and J gave up 4 bases; unmatched junction bases: 9. The CDR3 DNA follows: TGTGCCAGCAGTGAGAGGCGTCTAGCGGCATACAATGAGCAGTTCTTC. It is translated as CASSERRLAAYNEQFF.

The chain links TRBV7-9 to TRBJ2-5; 9 bases are shared with TRBD2. The CDR3 contains 15 residues. V lost 1 base to trimming and J lost 4 bases; unmatched junction nucleotides: 4. The germline V gene has CDR1 SEHNR and CDR2 FQNEAQ (reference sequence). The CDR3 DNA follows: TGTGCCAGCAGCTTAGAGGGACTAGCTCGAGAGACCCAGTACTTC. As protein: CASSLEGLARETQYF.

This clone occurred a few times. This chain connects TRBV5-4 to TRBJ2-2, with 11 bases aligning to TRBD2. The CDR3 loop spans 16 amino acids. V shed 4 bases and J 1 base; nucleotides not matched to a gene: 3. Per the germline V gene, CDR1 is SGHNT and CDR2 is YYREEE (reference sequence). CDR3 sequence: CASSTGLAVNTGELFF. DNA of the CDR3: TGTGCCAGCAGCACGGGACTAGCGGTGAACACCGGGGAGCTGTTTTTT.

This clone was seen only a few times. The chain uses TRBV28 and TRBJ2-7; D perhaps matches TRBD2 (5 bases). Looked up from germline, CDR1 is MDHEN and CDR2 is SYDVKM. The germline V and J ends were trimmed by 6 bases and 0 bases, with 21 bases remaining between them. The CDR3 extends over 17 amino acids. DNA for the CDR3: TGTGCCAGCAGAAACACCCCGGGCCCCGGGGACTCCTACGAGCAGTACTTC. Encoded protein: CASRNTPGPGDSYEQYF. Combining the CDR3 with reference TRBV28 and TRBJ2-7 gives the whole variable domain DVKVTQSSRYLVKRTGEKVFLECVQDMDHENMFWYRQDPGLGLRLIYFSYDVKMKEKGDIPEGYSVSREKKERFSLILESASTNQTSMYLCASRNTPGPGDSYEQYFGPGTRLTVT.

This clone was observed a few times. This rearrangement joins TRBV9 to TRBJ2-5, with 8 nucleotides matching TRBD1. Trimming took 3 bases from V and 4 from J; bases not matched to a gene: 11. This CDR3 is 16 amino acids long. CDR1 and CDR2 from the germline V gene are SGDLS and YYNGEE. CDR3 coding DNA: TGTGCCAGCAGCGGCCTCCAGGGGGCCATGGGAGAGACCCAGTACTTC. Amino acid sequence: CASSGLQGAMGETQYF.

This chain links TRBV30 with TRBJ2-2, with D possibly being TRBD1 (6 bases). Trimming took 5 bases from V and 1 from J, leaving 11 bases between them. Germline V gene data show CDR1 as GTSNPN and CDR2 as SVGIG (reference sequence). The length of the CDR3 is 14 residues. CDR3 amino acids: CAWWRTENTGELFF. CDR3 sequence (DNA): TGTGCCTGGTGGCGGACAGAGAACACCGGGGAGCTGTTTTTT.

The chain employs TRBV7-9 and TRBJ2-1; TRBD2 matches at 12 bases. Trimming took 1 base from V and 12 from J; bases not matched to a gene: 7. This CDR3 has 15 amino acids. Germline V gives CDR1 SEHNR, CDR2 FQNEAQ (reference sequence). The CDR3 loop is CASSLGSTSGRRQFF. The CDR3 DNA is TGTGCCAGCAGCTTAGGCTCGACTAGCGGGAGAAGGCAGTTCTTC.

This clone was observed a few times. The rearrangement uses TRBV5-6 and TRBJ1-1, with TRBD1 matching over 7 bases. Trimming at V came to 4 bases and at J to 10 bases, leaving 7 bases not matched to a gene. CDR1 and CDR2 (germline): SGHDT, YYEEEE. CDR3 size: 12 residues. The CDR3 reads CASSPRQGGAFF. Here the CDR3 DNA reads TGTGCCAGCAGCCCACGACAGGGAGGAGCTTTCTTT. Full variable domain (rest looked up from reference TRBV5-6 and TRBJ1-1): DAGVTQSPTHLIKTRGQQVTLRCSPKSGHDTVSWYQQALGQGPQFIFQYYEEEERQRGNFPDRFSGHQFPNYSSELNVNALLLGDSALYLCASSPRQGGAFFGQGTRLTVV.

The chain links TRBV5-4 to TRBJ2-2; 10 bases align to TRBD1. This CDR3 contains 15 residues. CDR1 and CDR2 from the germline V gene are SGHNT and YYREEE (reference sequence). The ends lost 5 bases at V and 1 base at J; junction bases unmatched: 2. The CDR3 here is CASRRTGGNTGELFF. The CDR3 DNA reads as TGTGCCAGCAGACGGACAGGGGGGAACACCGGGGAGCTGTTTTTT.

V usage is TRBV5-4 and J usage is TRBJ2-1; TRBD2 agrees at 10 bases. The V gene's germline CDR1 is SGHNT and CDR2 YYREEE (reference sequence). The CDR3 is 13 amino acids. The ends lost 0 bases at V and 15 bases at J; junction bases unmatched: 6. CDR3 residues: CASSLGLAGETFF. CDR3 coding DNA: TGTGCCAGCAGCTTGGGTCTAGCGGGGGAAACGTTCTTC.

This clone was counted a few times. V is TRBV7-9 and J is TRBJ2-1; 10 nucleotides agree with TRBD1. Germline V gene data show CDR1 as SEHNR and CDR2 as FQNEAQ (reference sequence). The CDR3 consists of 15 residues. V lost 5 bases and J lost 5; bases outside the gene matches: 6. CDR3 DNA: TGTGCCAGCAGCCCACCAGGGACAGGGGACAATGAGCAGTTCTTC. Translating gives CASSPPGTGDNEQFF.

This clone has only a few counts. At one of its ends the junction is not consistent with the germline gene, which may arise from a read error. The chain uses TRBV7-9 and TRBJ2-4; TRBD2 aligns across 12 bases. Germline-derived CDR1 and CDR2 are SEHNR and FQNEAQ (reference sequence). This CDR3 spans 12 amino acids. CDR3 coding DNA: TGTGCCAGCAGCAGGGGAACGGGACTAGCGGGCTTC. Its protein is CASSRGTGLAGF. The entire variable domain, with the rest obtained from reference TRBV7-9 and TRBJ2-4, is as follows: DTGVSQNPRHKITKRGQNVTFRCDPISEHNRLYWYRQTLGQGPEFLTYFQNEAQLEKSRLLSDRFSAERPKGSFSTLEIQRTEQGDSAMYLCASSRGTGLAGFGAGTRLSVL.

The sample holds a few counts of this clone. The chain joins TRBV6-6 to TRBJ1-5, with D perhaps matching TRBD1 (6 bases). Deletions cut 5 bases from V and 4 bases from J, with 9 bases between. CDR1 is MNHNY and CDR2 is SVGAGI in the germline V gene (reference sequence). The CDR3 is 13 residues long. The CDR3 DNA sequence: TGTGCCAGCAGTCGGACAGCGAATCAGCCCCAGCATTTT. This sequence encodes CASSRTANQPQHF.

This clone was seen more than once but under ten times. V gene TRBV7-9 combines with J gene TRBJ1-2; 10 bases are shared with TRBD1. The germline V gene encodes CDR1 SEHNR and CDR2 FQNEAQ (reference sequence). The CDR3 has 14 amino acids. V dropped 7 bases and J dropped 2; count of bases not matched to a gene: 4. CDR3 nucleotide sequence: TGTGCCAGCATCCCGGGACAGGGGAACTATGGCTACACCTTC. Its protein product is CASIPGQGNYGYTF.

This clone was detected a few times. The sample holds other DNA sequences that translate to the same CDR3. The V call is TRBV7-2, the J call TRBJ2-5; TRBD2 aligns across 14 bases. CDR3 length: 16 amino acids. V dropped 5 bases and J dropped 1; count of bases not matched to a gene: 3. Germline values: CDR1 SGHTA, CDR2 FQGNSA. The chain's CDR3 is CASSAGLAGGQETQYF. The DNA for the CDR3 is TGTGCCAGCAGCGCAGGACTAGCGGGGGGCCAAGAGACCCAGTACTTC.

This clone appeared a few times. The chain couples TRBV2 to TRBJ2-1; 10 bases match TRBD2. Germline CDR1 and CDR2: SNHLY and FYNNEI. CDR3 length: 13 residues. V gave up 6 bases and J gave up 8 bases; unmatched junction bases: 4. CDR3 in DNA: TGTGCCAGCAGGGGACTAGCGACCGATGAGCAGTTCTTC. Translation gives CASRGLATDEQFF.

The chain combines TRBV30 with TRBJ2-5; no reliable D call. The V end was cut by 0 bases, the J end by 4 bases, with 9 bases between. Germline values: CDR1 GTSNPN, CDR2 SVGIG (reference sequence). This CDR3 region has 13 residues. CDR3 protein: CAWSVSSLETQYF. CDR3 bases: TGTGCCTGGAGTGTATCGTCTTTAGAGACCCAGTACTTC.

This clone was seen more than once but under ten times. The chain combines TRBV6-6 with TRBJ2-4, with a weak D call TRBD2 (5 bases). There are 16 residues in the CDR3. Germline V gene sequence: CDR1 MNHNY, CDR2 SVGAGI (reference sequence). Trimming shortened V by 5 bases and J by 0 bases, and 14 bases separated the two germline ends. CDR3 coding DNA: TGTGCCAGCAGTAACTGGGAGACCCTAGCCAAAAACATTCAGTACTTC. Its protein is CASSNWETLAKNIQYF.

This clone was detected a few times. The chain recombines TRBV5-4 with TRBJ2-7; tentatively, D is TRBD2 (5 bases). From germline, CDR1 is SGHNT and CDR2 YYREEE (reference sequence). The CDR3 loop spans 12 amino acids. V was shortened by 0 bases and J by 7 bases, with 8 bases between the two germline ends. CDR3 residues: CASSLEPGEQYF. Written as DNA, the CDR3 is TGTGCCAGCAGCTTGGAACCGGGGGAGCAGTACTTC.

This clone was seen more than once but under ten times. The CDR3 DNA sequence: TGTGCCAGCAGCGGAAGACTAAACAGGGGAGAGGGCGGCTACACCTTC. Protein sequence: CASSGRLNRGEGGYTF. J is TRBJ1-2 and V is TRBV27; 7 bases match TRBD1. V was clipped by 6 bases and J by 8 bases; unmatched bases: 18. CDR3 length equals 16 residues. Germline values: CDR1 MNHEY, CDR2 SMNVEV (reference sequence).

The chain has TRBV7-2 and TRBJ2-7; 7 positions match TRBD2. Germline V CDR1 and CDR2: SGHTA, FQGNSA. With 4 bases clipped from V and 9 bases from J, the junction kept 12 bases outside the gene matches. The CDR3 covers 14 residues. The chain's CDR3 is CASSSARAGYRQYF. CDR3 in DNA: TGTGCCAGCAGCTCCGCGCGAGCGGGGTATAGGCAGTACTTC.

There are a few counts of this clone. This chain's CDR3 is CASPRIAGGSTDTQYF. Written as DNA, the CDR3 is TGTGCGTCGCCGAGAATAGCGGGGGGGAGCACAGATACGCAGTATTTT. The V and J genes are TRBV30 and TRBJ2-3; TRBD2 agrees at 11 bases. This CDR3 is 16 amino acids long. Germline CDR1 reads GTSNPN; CDR2 reads SVGIG (reference sequence).

This clone has just a few counts. This rearrangement joins TRBV18 to TRBJ1-2, with no clear D. Looked up from germline, CDR1 is KGHSH and CDR2 is LQKENI. With 5 bases removed from V and 8 bases from J, the gap between germline ends came to 21 bases. CDR3 length: 15 amino acids. The CDR3 DNA is TGTGCCAGCTCAGCGTTGACCGGACTCTTGGAGGGCTACACCTTC. It specifies CASSALTGLLEGYTF.

This chain connects TRBV6-6 to TRBJ1-5; TRBD1 matches 9 bases. Germline V lookup: CDR1 MNHNY, CDR2 SVGAGI (reference sequence). V lost 6 bases, J lost 2 bases, and 8 bases stayed unmatched. The CDR3 runs to 16 residues. The chain's CDR3 is CASRYRGRRGNQPQHF. The CDR3 DNA sequence: TGTGCCAGCAGGTACAGGGGGCGCCGGGGCAATCAGCCCCAGCATTTT.

This clone was picked up a small number of times. CDR3 sequence (DNA): TGCGCCAGCAGCCAGGTAGCGGGGGGCCCACTCAGCACAGATACGCAGTATTTT. The encoded protein is CASSQVAGGPLSTDTQYF. This sequence joins TRBV5-1 and TRBJ2-3, with 10 bases matching TRBD2. Germline-derived CDR1 and CDR2 are SGHRS and YFSETQ. Germline trimming cut 4 bases from V and 0 bases from J; bases unmatched to any gene: 11. This CDR3 has 18 amino acids.